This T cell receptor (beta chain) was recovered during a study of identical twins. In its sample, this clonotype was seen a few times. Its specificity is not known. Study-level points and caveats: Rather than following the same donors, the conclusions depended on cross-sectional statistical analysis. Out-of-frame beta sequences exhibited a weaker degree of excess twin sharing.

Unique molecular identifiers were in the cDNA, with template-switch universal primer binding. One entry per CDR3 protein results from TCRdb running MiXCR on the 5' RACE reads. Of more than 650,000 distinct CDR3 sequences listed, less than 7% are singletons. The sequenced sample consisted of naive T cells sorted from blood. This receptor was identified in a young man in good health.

The CDR3, as DNA: TGTGCCATCAGTGAGTCAGCAGGTTACGAGCAGTACGTC. Its protein product is CAISESAGYEQYV. The chain uses TRBV10-3 and TRBJ2-7; D remains ambiguous. The CDR3 has 13 amino acids. Trimming took 0 bases from V and 4 from J, leaving 7 bases between them. Germline V gives CDR1 ENHRY, CDR2 SYGVKD.